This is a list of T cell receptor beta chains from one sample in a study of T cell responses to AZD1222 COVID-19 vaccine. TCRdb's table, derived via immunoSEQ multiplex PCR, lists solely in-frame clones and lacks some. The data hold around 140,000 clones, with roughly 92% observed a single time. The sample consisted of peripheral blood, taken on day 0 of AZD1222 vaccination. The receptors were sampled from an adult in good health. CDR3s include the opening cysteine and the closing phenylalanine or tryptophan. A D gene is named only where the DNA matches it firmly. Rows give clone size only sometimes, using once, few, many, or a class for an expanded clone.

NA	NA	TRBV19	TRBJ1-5	TGTGCCAGTAGCCCGAGGGGCATTAGGGCCCAGCATTTT	CASSPRGIRAQHF
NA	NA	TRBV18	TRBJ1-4	TGTGCCAGCTCACGCTCGGTAGCGGGGATTAATGAAAAACTGTTTTTT	CASSRSVAGINEKLFF
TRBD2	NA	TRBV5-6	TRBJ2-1	TGTGCCAGCAGCTTCTATAGCGGGAGTACCTACAATGAGCAGTTCTTC	CASSFYSGSTYNEQFF
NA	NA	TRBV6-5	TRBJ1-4	TGTGCCAGCAGCCGGGACGGCTACCCTAATGAAAAACTGTTTTTT	CASSRDGYPNEKLFF
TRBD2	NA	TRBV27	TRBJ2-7	TGTGCCAGCAGTCCCTTAAGCGCGGGAGGGGGAGGCTACGAGCAGTACTTC	CASSPLSAGGGGYEQYF
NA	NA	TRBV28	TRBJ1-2	TGTGCCAGCAGTCTCGGTTTGAACTATGGCTACACCTTC	CASSLGLNYGYTF
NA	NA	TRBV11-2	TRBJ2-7	TGTGCCAGCAGGGGGTTACAGGGTCTGGCCCCCTACGAGCAGTACTTC	CASRGLQGLAPYEQYF
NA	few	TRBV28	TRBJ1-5	TGTGCCAGCAGTTTATACGACAGCCATAATCAGCCCCAGCATTTT	CASSLYDSHNQPQHF
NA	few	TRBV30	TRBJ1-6	TGTGCCTGGAGTGGCATACGGGAGATTGATTCACCCCTCCACTTT	CAWSGIREIDSPLHF
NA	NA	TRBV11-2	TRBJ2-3	TGTGCCAGCAGCTTAGATCGTGGGGGAGATACGCAGTATTTT	CASSLDRGGDTQYF
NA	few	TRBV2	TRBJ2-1	TGTGCCAGCAGTGACAGGGGCCATGAGCAGTTCTTC	CASSDRGHEQFF
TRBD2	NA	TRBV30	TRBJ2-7	TGTGCCTGGAAGAGACAAGCGGGAGGGATGGGAGAGCAGTACTTC	CAWKRQAGGMGEQYF
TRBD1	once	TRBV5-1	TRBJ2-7	TGCGCCAGCAGCTCCTTACCGGGACAGGGGGCACAGCAGTACTTC	CASSSLPGQGAQQYF
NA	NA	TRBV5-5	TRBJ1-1	TGTGCCAGCAGGCTTCGAACCCACGAGGCGGGGACAACTGAAGCTTTCTTT	CASRLRTHEAGTTEAFF
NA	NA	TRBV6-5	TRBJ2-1	TGTGCCACCTCCCGACTAGGTAAAAATGAGCAGTTCTTC	CATSRLGKNEQFF
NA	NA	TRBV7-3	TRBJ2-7	TGTGCCAGCAGCCTACTAGTAACCTACGAGCAGTACTTC	CASSLLVTYEQYF
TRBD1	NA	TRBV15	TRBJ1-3	TGTGCCACCAGCCTTAGGGGCAGGGGGAGAAACACCATATATTTT	CATSLRGRGRNTIYF
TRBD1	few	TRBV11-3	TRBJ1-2	TGTGCCAGCAGCTCAACAGGGGTTGGCTACACCTTC	CASSSTGVGYTF
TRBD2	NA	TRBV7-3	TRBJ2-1	TGTGCCAGCAGCTTAACTAGCGGGTTGCAGTTCTTC	CASSLTSGLQFF
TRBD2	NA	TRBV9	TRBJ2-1	TGTGCCCGCGTGTGGGAGGGACTTAATGAGCAGTTCTTC	CARVWEGLNEQFF
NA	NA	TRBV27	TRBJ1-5	TGTGCCAGTTCAGAACCCAATCAGCCCCAGCATTTT	CASSEPNQPQHF
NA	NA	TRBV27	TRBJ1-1	TGTGCCAGCAGTTTATCGAAGTCGGGAGCTGAAGCTTTCTTT	CASSLSKSGAEAFF
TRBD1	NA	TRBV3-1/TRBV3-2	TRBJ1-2	TGTGCCAGCAGCCAAGGAACAGGGGTCCCCTGGAGAAACACCTTC	CASSQGTGVPWRNTF
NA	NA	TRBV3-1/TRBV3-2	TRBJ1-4	TGTGCCAGCAGCTCCCGTGGAGGGGAAAAACTGTTTTTT	CASSSRGGEKLFF
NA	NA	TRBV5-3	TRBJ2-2	TGTGCCAGAAGCTTCAAACTTATGCGGCTAGCGAAGACCGGGGAGCTGTTTTTT	CARSFKLMRLAKTGELFF
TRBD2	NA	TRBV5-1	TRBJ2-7	TGCGCCAGCAGCGCCAGCGGGAGACGGGACGAGCAGTACTTC	CASSASGRRDEQYF
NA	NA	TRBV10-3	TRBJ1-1	TGTGCCATCAAGAAGATTTTGGGGTCCGACACTGAAGCTTTCTTT	CAIKKILGSDTEAFF
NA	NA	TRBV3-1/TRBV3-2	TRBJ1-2	TGTGCCAGCAGCCAAGGGGGCGGCTATGGCTACACCTTC	CASSQGGGYGYTF
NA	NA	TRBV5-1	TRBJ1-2	TGCGCCAGCAGCTTGGAGGTCAACAACTTATATGGCTACACCTTC	CASSLEVNNLYGYTF
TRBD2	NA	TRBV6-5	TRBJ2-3	TGTGCCAGCAGTATAGCGGGGGCGGGCACAGATACGCAGTATTTT	CASSIAGAGTDTQYF
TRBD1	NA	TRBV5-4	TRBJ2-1	TGTGCCAGCAGCTTACGGACAGGATTATACAATGAGCAGTTCTTC	CASSLRTGLYNEQFF
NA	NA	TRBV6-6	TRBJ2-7	TGTGCCAGCAGTTTGGGATACGAGCAGTACTTC	CASSLGYEQYF
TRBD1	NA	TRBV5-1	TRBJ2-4	TGCGCCAGCAGCTCAAACACCGGGACAGGGCTTTTAGCCAAAAACATTCAGTACTTC	CASSSNTGTGLLAKNIQYF
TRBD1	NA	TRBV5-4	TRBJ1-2	TGTGCCAGCAGCTTAGCAGGGGGTAGCTATGGCTACACCTTC	CASSLAGGSYGYTF
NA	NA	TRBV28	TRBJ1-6	TGTGCCAGCAGTCCCAGGGTTTTTCGGAATTCACCCCTCCACTTT	CASSPRVFRNSPLHF
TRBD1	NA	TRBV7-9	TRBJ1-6	TGTGCCAGCGCCAGCCAGGGGGGAAATTCACCCCTCCACTTT	CASASQGGNSPLHF
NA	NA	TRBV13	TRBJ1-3	TGTGCCAGCAGCAAAGACAGGTACTCTGGAAACACCATATATTTT	CASSKDRYSGNTIYF